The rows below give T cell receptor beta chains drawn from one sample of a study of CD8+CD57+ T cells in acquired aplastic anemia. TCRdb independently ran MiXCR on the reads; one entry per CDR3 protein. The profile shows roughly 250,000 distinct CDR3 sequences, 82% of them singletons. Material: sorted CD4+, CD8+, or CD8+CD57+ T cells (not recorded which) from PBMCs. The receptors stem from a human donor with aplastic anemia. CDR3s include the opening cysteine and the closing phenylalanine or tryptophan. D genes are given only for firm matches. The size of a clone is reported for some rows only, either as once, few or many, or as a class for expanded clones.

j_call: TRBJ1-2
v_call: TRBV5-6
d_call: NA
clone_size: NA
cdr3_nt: TGTGCCGGCAGCCGCGGCCGGGGGTCAAACTATGGCTACACCTTC
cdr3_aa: CAGSRGRGSNYGYTF

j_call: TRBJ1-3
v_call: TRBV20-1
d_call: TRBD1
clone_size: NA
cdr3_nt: TGCAGTGCTAGCCCGGGACAGGGGGCAGACACCATATATTTT
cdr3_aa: CSASPGQGADTIYF

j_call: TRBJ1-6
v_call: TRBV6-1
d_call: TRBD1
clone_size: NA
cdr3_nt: TGTGCCAACGGCGGGACAGAGAATTCACCCCTCCACTTT
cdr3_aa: CANGGTENSPLHF

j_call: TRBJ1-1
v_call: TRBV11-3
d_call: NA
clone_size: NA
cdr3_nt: TGTGCCAGCGGGGACGGGGGCACAGCGGGCACTGAAGCTTTCTTT
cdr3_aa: CASGDGGTAGTEAFF

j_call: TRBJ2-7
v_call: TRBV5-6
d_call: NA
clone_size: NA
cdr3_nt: TGTGCCAGCAGCTTGGAACTAGCTAACGAGCAGTACTTC
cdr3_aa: CASSLELANEQYF

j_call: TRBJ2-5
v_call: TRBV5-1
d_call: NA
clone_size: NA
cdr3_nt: TGTGCCAGCAGCAAGGGGTCCAGCCAAGAGACCCAGTACTTC
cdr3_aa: CASSKGSSQETQYF

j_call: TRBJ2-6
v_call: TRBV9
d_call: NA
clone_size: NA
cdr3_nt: NA
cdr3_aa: CASLLDCRAGLKVLTF

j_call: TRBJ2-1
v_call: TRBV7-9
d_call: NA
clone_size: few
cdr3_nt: TGTGCCAGCAGCTTTGGGGGGAGCGATGAGCAGTTTTTC
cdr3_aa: CASSFGGSDEQFF

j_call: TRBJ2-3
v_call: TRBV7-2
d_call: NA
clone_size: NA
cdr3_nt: TGTGCCAGCGGGGACGGGGGCAAGCGGACGCAGTATTTT
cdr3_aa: CASGDGGKRTQYF

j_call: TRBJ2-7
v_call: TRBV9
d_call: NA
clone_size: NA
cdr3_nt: TGTGCCAGCAGCCGAGCTACCGATTCAAGTCTACACCACTTC
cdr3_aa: CASSRATDSSLHHF

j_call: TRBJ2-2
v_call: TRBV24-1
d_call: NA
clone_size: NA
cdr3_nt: TGTGCCACCTGTGCAGGGGACAGCGGGGAGGTGTTTTTT
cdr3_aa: CATCAGDSGEVFF

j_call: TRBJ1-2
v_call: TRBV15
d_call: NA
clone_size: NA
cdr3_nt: TGTGCCAGTAGCCCGGGACCTACACACGATAGCCACACCTTC
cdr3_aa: CASSPGPTHDSHTF

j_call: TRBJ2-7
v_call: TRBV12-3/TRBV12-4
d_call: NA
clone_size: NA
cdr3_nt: TGTGCCAGCAGTCTCGAATCTAGGGGCCTCTACGAGCAGTACTTC
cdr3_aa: CASSLESRGLYEQYF

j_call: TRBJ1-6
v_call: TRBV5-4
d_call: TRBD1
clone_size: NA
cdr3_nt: TGTGCCAGCAGCTTCCCAGACGCCGGGGGACAGCGATCCCCCCTCCACTTT
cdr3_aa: CASSFPDAGGQRSPLHF

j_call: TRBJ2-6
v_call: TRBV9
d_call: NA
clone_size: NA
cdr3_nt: TGTGCCAGCAGCGTAGACCTGTCTGGGGCCAACGTCCTGACTTTC
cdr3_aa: CASSVDLSGANVLTF

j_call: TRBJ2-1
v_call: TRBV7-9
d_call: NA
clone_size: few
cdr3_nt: TGTGCCAGCAGCTTAGTTCCCGGGGCCCAGTTCTTC
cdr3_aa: CASSLVPGAQFF